A selection of T cell receptor beta chains follows, all from one sample in a study of response to subunit inactivated influenza vaccine. One entry per CDR3 protein results from TCRdb running MiXCR on the RT-PCR reads. Among approximately 500,000 distinct CDR3 sequences listed, roughly 13% were seen once. Sequencing used PBMCs from blood, obtained 35 to 45 days after vaccination. Receptors originate from a man between 50 and 59 years old who received an inactivated influenza vaccine. Both conserved end residues are part of each CDR3. Each record gives: V gene, J gene, clone size, D gene, CDR3 length, CDR3 DNA, CDR3 protein. D genes are given only for firm matches. Where a row states a size, it is once, few, many or the class of an expanded clone; other rows omit it.

>TRBV6-2/TRBV6-3|TRBJ2-1|-|TRBD2|15
TGTGCCAGCAGGAGAAGCGGGGCTCTCTACAATGAGCAGTTCTTC
CASRRSGALYNEQFF
>TRBV12-3/TRBV12-4|TRBJ2-1|many|-|13
TGTGCCAGCAGTTTCAGGGAAGGGAATGAGCAGTTCTTC
CASSFREGNEQFF
>TRBV28|TRBJ2-7|-|-|15
TGTGCCAGCACTACACCGGCCAGGGGAGGTGACAAGCAGTACTTC
CASTTPARGGDKQYF
>TRBV20-1|TRBJ2-6|-|-|15
TGCAGTGCTCCCCGGGGCCTCTCTGGGGCCAACGTCCTGACTTTC
CSAPRGLSGANVLTF
>TRBV20-1|TRBJ2-7|-|-|16
TGCTGTGCTAGAGATTTGGACCCTAGGGGATCCTACGAGCAGTACTTC
CCARDLDPRGSYEQYF
>TRBV20-1|TRBJ1-3|-|-|15
TGCAGTGCTAGGCTTCAGGCTGGGGCAGGAAACACCATATATTTT
CSARLQAGAGNTIYF
>TRBV5-1|TRBJ2-3|-|TRBD2|16
TGCGCCAGCAGCCGGCAGGGCGGGGGGGCCTCAGATACGCAGTATTTT
CASSRQGGGASDTQYF
>TRBV28|TRBJ2-3|many|-|18
TGTGCCAGCAGTTTAGGAGGGTTTTGGCCCAGCACCGGAGATACGCAGTATTTT
CASSLGGFWPSTGDTQYF
>TRBV12-3/TRBV12-4|TRBJ2-5|-|TRBD1|14
TGTGCCAGCAGACGCACAGGGGGAAGAGAGACCCAGTACTTC
CASRRTGGRETQYF
>TRBV12-3/TRBV12-4|TRBJ2-3|-|-|14
TGTGCCAGCAGTTTATGGATGCTCACAGATACGCAGTATTTT
CASSLWMLTDTQYF
>TRBV7-9|TRBJ2-3|many|TRBD2|16
TGTGCCAGCAGCCCCGCGAGCGGGGGCAGCACAGATACGCAGTATTTT
CASSPASGGSTDTQYF
>TRBV6-1|TRBJ2-1|many|TRBD2|18
TGTGCCAGCAGTCCCGGGTTCGGCGGGGGGGCCTCCTACAATGAGCAGTTCTTC
CASSPGFGGGASYNEQFF
>TRBV29-1|TRBJ2-6|many|-|13
TGCAGCGCTGACGTCTCTGGGGCCAACGTCCTGACTTTC
CSADVSGANVLTF
>TRBV3-1|TRBJ2-2|few|-|16
TGTGCCAGCAGCCAAGATGGGGGGCTGAACACCGGGGAGCTGTTTTTT
CASSQDGGLNTGELFF
>TRBV7-2|TRBJ1-5|few|TRBD1|16
TGTGCCAGCAGCCCCTGGACAGGCTATAGCAATCAGCCCCAGCATTTT
CASSPWTGYSNQPQHF
>TRBV28|TRBJ2-2|-|-|19
TGTGCCAGCACTGTGGGTACAGGGTCGGTGATAAAGGTTGCCGGGGAGCTGTTTTTT
CASTVGTGSVIKVAGELFF
>TRBV27|TRBJ2-3|-|TRBD2|16
TGTGCCAGCAGTTTCATAGCGGGGGCTAACACAGATACGCAGTATTTT
CASSFIAGANTDTQYF
>TRBV11-2|TRBJ2-1|many|TRBD2|16
TGTGCCAGCAGCTTAGGGCGGCTAGCGGGGACCGATGAGCAGTTCTTC
CASSLGRLAGTDEQFF
>TRBV12-3/TRBV12-4|TRBJ2-3|few|-|14
TGTGCCAGCAGCCCTCTCTCGGGGATCGGGACGCAGTATTTT
CASSPLSGIGTQYF
>TRBV7-9|TRBJ2-5|few|-|15
TGTGCCAGCAGCCCAGGGCGCGCCCCTCAAGAGACCCAGTACTTC
CASSPGRAPQETQYF